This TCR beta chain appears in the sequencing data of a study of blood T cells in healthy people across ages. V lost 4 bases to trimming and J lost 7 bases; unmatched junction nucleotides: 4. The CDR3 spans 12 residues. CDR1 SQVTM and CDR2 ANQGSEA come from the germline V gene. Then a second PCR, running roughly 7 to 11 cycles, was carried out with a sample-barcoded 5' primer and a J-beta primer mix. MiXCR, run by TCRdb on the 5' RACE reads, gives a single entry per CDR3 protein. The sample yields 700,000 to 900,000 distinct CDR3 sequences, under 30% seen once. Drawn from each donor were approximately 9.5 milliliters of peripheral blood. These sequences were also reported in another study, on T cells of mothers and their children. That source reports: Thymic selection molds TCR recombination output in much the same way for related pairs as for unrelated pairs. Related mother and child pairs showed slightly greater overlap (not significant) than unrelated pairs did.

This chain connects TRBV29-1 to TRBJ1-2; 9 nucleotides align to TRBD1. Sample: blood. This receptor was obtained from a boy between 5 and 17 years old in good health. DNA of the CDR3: TGCAGCGTTGCGGGACAGGGAAGTGGCTACACCTTC. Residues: CSVAGQGSGYTF.